The sequence of this T cell receptor beta chain was determined in a study of response to subunit inactivated influenza vaccine. One entry per CDR3 protein results from TCRdb running MiXCR on the RT-PCR reads. The sample includes over 150,000 distinct CDR3 sequences, about 11% of them seen just once. Trimming left V 1 base short and J 5 bases short, with 11 bases between. CDR1 and CDR2 from the germline V gene are SGHVS and FQNEAQ. This CDR3 has 14 residues. This clonotype has just a few counts. Here the sequenced sample was CD8+ T cells sorted from PBMCs, taken approximately 25 months after vaccination. The rearrangement joins TRBV7-8 to TRBJ2-5; D gene uncertain. This receptor was identified in a man between 50 and 75 years old who received an inactivated influenza vaccine. The CDR3, as DNA: TGTGCCAGCAGCTTAGGAGAATTGAGGGAGACCCAGTACTTC. Translated: CASSLGELRETQYF. Full variable domain (outside the CDR3, taken from reference TRBV7-8 and TRBJ2-5): GAGVSQSPRYKVAKRGQDVALRCDPISGHVSLFWYQQALGQGPEFLTYFQNEAQLDKSGLPSDRFFAERPEGSVSTLKIQRTQQEDSAVYLCASSLGELRETQYFGPGTRLLVL.